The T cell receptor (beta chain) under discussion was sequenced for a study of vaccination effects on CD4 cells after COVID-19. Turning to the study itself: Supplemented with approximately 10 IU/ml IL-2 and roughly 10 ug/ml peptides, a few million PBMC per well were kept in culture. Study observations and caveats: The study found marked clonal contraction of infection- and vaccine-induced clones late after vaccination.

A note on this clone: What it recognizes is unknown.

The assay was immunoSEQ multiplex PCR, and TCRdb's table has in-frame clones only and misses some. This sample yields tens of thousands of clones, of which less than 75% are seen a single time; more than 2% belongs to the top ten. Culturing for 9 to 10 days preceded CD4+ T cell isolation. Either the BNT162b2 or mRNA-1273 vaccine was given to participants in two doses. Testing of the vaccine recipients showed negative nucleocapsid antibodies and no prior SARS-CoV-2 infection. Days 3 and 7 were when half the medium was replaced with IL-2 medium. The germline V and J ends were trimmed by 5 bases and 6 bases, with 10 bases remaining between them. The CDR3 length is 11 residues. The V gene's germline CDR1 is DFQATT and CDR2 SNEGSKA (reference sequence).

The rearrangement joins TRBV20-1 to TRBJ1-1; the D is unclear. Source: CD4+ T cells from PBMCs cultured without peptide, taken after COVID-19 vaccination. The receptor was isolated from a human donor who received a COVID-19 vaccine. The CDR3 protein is CSAWAVAEAFF. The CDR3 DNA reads TGCAGTGCTTGGGCCGTGGCTGAAGCTTTCTTT.